Presented here are 24 T cell receptor beta chains from one specimen sequenced in a study of blood T cell repertoires in COVID-19. Data came from immunoSEQ multiplex PCR; TCRdb stores just in-frame clones and leaves some out. The sample includes some 140,000 clones, 65% to 85% of them seen just once. Material for sequencing was peripheral blood. The receptors come from a woman at least 80 years old with acute or convalescent COVID-19.

The CDR3 here is CASSPGTATDTQYF. For the CDR3, the DNA is TGTGCCAGCAGCCCAGGGACAGCCACAGATACGCAGTATTTT. J is TRBJ2-3 and V is TRBV7-2; 7 bases are a match to TRBD1. CDR1 SGHTA and CDR2 FQGNSA come from the germline V gene. The CDR3 runs to 14 residues. V shed 5 bases, J shed 2 bases, and the junction held 4 bases outside the gene matches. Looking up the rest from reference TRBV7-2 and TRBJ2-3 gives the full variable domain: GAGVSQSPSNKVTEKGKDVELRCDPISGHTALYWYRQSLGQGLEFLIYFQGNSAPDKSGLPSDRFSAERTGGSVSTLTIQRTQQEDSAVYLCASSPGTATDTQYFGPGTRLTVL.

The chain has TRBV4-3 and TRBJ2-1, with no clear D. Between the trimmed V and J ends, which lost 0 bases and 10 bases, there was a span of 10 bases. The CDR3 covers 13 residues. From germline, CDR1 is LGHNA and CDR2 YSLEER. The CDR3 region is CASSQDPQIEQFF. The CDR3, as DNA: TGCGCCAGCAGCCAAGATCCCCAGATAGAGCAGTTCTTC.

The chain combines TRBV7-9 with TRBJ2-7, with TRBD1 matching 8 bases. The CDR3 extends over 12 amino acids. Germline V gene sequence: CDR1 SEHNR, CDR2 FQNEAQ (reference sequence). With 3 bases clipped from V and 6 bases from J, the junction kept 1 base outside the gene matches. CDR3 DNA sequence: TGTGCCAGCAGCTTCACAGGGGGCGAGCAGTACTTC. This sequence encodes CASSFTGGEQYF.

This chain connects TRBV7-2 to TRBJ1-2; 10 bases map to TRBD1. Germline values: CDR1 SGHTA, CDR2 FQGNSA. J gave up 8 bases and V 1 base, and 7 bases lay outside the gene matches. The CDR3 is made up of 15 amino acids. The CDR3 protein is CASSLGPGTGVGYTF. The CDR3 coding sequence is TGTGCCAGCAGCTTAGGCCCCGGGACAGGGGTCGGCTACACCTTC.

The gene calls are TRBV30 and TRBJ2-5; 9 positions match TRBD1. This CDR3 region has 13 residues. Per germline, CDR1 GTSNPN and CDR2 SVGIG (reference sequence). The ends lost 3 bases at V and 5 bases at J; junction bases unmatched: 4. CDR3 residues: CAWRGTGRETQYF. As DNA, the CDR3 is TGTGCCTGGAGGGGGACAGGGCGTGAGACCCAGTACTTC.

The chain joins TRBV10-3 to TRBJ2-7, with 10 bases fitting TRBD2. V dropped 3 bases and J dropped 7; count of bases not matched to a gene: 6. Germline V gene data show CDR1 as ENHRY and CDR2 as SYGVKD. This CDR3 comprises 14 residues. The CDR3 loop reads CAISDGLAGEEQYF. The CDR3, as DNA: TGTGCCATCAGTGATGGGCTAGCGGGAGAAGAGCAGTACTTC.

The chain uses TRBV6-5 and TRBJ1-5; 7 bases match TRBD1. The junction had 6 bases not matched to a gene; V was cut back by 10 bases and J by 0 bases. This CDR3 spans 14 amino acids. Per the germline V gene, CDR1 is MNHEY and CDR2 is SVGAGI. CDR3: CATRDSYSNQPQHF. The CDR3 DNA is TGTGCCACCCGGGACAGCTATAGCAATCAGCCCCAGCATTTT.

V and J are TRBV7-2 and TRBJ2-6; 7 nucleotides agree with TRBD1. In germline, CDR1 is SGHTA, CDR2 FQGNSA. The V gene end was trimmed by 8 bases and the J gene end by 2 bases; junction bases not matched to a gene: 3. There are 14 residues in the CDR3. CDR3 region: CASGTGAGANVLTF. The CDR3 nucleotides read TGTGCCAGCGGTACAGGGGCTGGGGCCAACGTCCTGACTTTC.

The chain has TRBV3-1 (or the pseudogene TRBV3-2) and TRBJ2-7; TRBD2 agrees at 11 bases. From germline, CDR1 is LGHDT and CDR2 YNNKEL (reference sequence). J gave up 1 base and V 6 bases, and 11 bases lay outside the gene matches. The CDR3 consists of 17 residues. CDR3 nucleotide sequence: TGTGCCAGCAGTCAAAGTCTAGCGGGAGGCCTTTCCTACGAGCAGTACTTC. Protein: CASSQSLAGGLSYEQYF.

The J gene is TRBJ2-7, the V gene TRBV18, with D possibly matching TRBD2 (7 bases). Germline V CDR1 and CDR2: KGHSH, LQKENI. The CDR3 covers 15 residues. Trimming removed 1 base from V and 2 bases from J, with 12 bases in between. CDR3 region: CASSPRGGPPYEQYF. The DNA for the CDR3 is TGTGCCAGCTCACCACGGGGGGGGCCTCCCTACGAGCAGTACTTC.

The chain couples TRBV7-8 to TRBJ2-7, with 11 bases aligning to TRBD1. V lost 4 bases to trimming and J lost 5 bases; unmatched junction nucleotides: 4. CDR1 SGHVS and CDR2 FQNEAQ come from the germline V gene. This CDR3 is built from 14 residues. The CDR3 here is CASSWGTGGNEQYF. The CDR3 nucleotides read TGTGCCAGCAGCTGGGGGACAGGGGGGAACGAGCAGTACTTC.

The J gene is TRBJ2-5, the V gene TRBV12-5, with D maybe TRBD2 (5 bases). The V and J ends lost 5 bases and 5 bases respectively, with 18 bases between them. The V gene's germline CDR1 is LGHNT and CDR2 FRNRAP. This CDR3 has 15 residues. The CDR3 spells CASGPWRGSGETQYF. In nucleotides, the CDR3 is TGTGCTAGTGGTCCCTGGAGAGGGAGTGGTGAGACCCAGTACTTC.

Here the CDR3 DNA reads TGTGCCAGCAGCTTAGGCGGGGGGACCTCCTACGAGCAGTACTTC. This translates into CASSLGGGTSYEQYF. The rearrangement links TRBV7-2 to TRBJ2-7, with 8 nucleotides matching TRBD2. CDR3 length: 15 amino acids. Trimming removed 1 base from V and 0 bases from J; junction bases left unmatched: 2. Germline values: CDR1 SGHTA, CDR2 FQGNSA.

This clone was seen a handful of times. The chain recombines TRBV19 with TRBJ1-3, with D possibly TRBD1 on 5 matching bases. The V end lost 5 bases, the J end lost 0 bases, and 11 bases lay between the germline ends. Germline V CDR1 and CDR2: LNHDA, SQIVND (reference sequence). The CDR3 is 15 amino acids. The CDR3 coding sequence is TGTGCCAGTAGTCTCGTTGACAGCTCTGGAAACACCATATATTTT. This encodes CASSLVDSSGNTIYF.

This chain uses TRBV7-9 with TRBJ1-4; TRBD1 aligns across 9 bases. J lost 6 bases, V lost 4 bases, and 6 bases had no gene match. CDR1 is SEHNR and CDR2 is FQNEAQ in the germline V gene (reference sequence). This CDR3 is built from 15 residues. CDR3 region: CASSSGQGGYEKLFF. The CDR3 DNA is TGTGCCAGCAGCTCGGGACAGGGAGGGTATGAAAAACTGTTTTTT.

V is TRBV2 and J is TRBJ2-7; maybe TRBD1 (5 bases). Germline CDR1 SNHLY, CDR2 FYNNEI. This CDR3 spans 12 amino acids. V shed 2 bases and J shed 6 bases, with 8 bases lying between them. In DNA, the CDR3 is TGTGCCAGCAGTGAATTCACAGGCGAGCAGTACTTC. This translates into CASSEFTGEQYF.

The chain couples TRBV7-2 to TRBJ1-3, with TRBD1 matching 9 bases. Germline V gene data show CDR1 as SGHTA and CDR2 as FQGNSA. The CDR3 extends over 15 amino acids. J was trimmed by 7 bases and V by 5 bases; bases with no gene match: 9. CDR3 DNA sequence: TGTGCCAGCAGCGGATCCGGGACAGGGAGGAACACCATATATTTT. Amino acids: CASSGSGTGRNTIYF.

The chain is built from TRBV7-2 and TRBJ2-2, with 10 bases fitting TRBD2. Trimming at V came to 4 bases and at J to 4 bases, leaving 3 bases not matched to a gene. Germline V lookup: CDR1 SGHTA, CDR2 FQGNSA. The CDR3 is made up of 15 amino acids. CDR3 DNA sequence: TGTGCCAGCAGCTCAAAGCGGGGGGGCACCGGGGAGCTGTTTTTT. It yields the protein CASSSKRGGTGELFF.

The chain has TRBV19 and TRBJ1-2; D ambiguous. The CDR3 runs to 14 residues. The germline V gene has CDR1 LNHDA and CDR2 SQIVND (reference sequence). V gave up 5 bases and J gave up 4 bases, with 14 bases separating them. The CDR3 loop is CASSLGERRYGYTF. CDR3 coding DNA: TGTGCCAGTAGTCTTGGGGAGCGGCGCTATGGCTACACCTTC.

This clone has ten or more counts. The chain combines TRBV5-5 with TRBJ2-7, with 15 nucleotides matching TRBD2. Germline assignment: CDR1 SGHKS and CDR2 YYEKEE (reference sequence). Trimming cost V 4 bases and J 3 bases; bases outside gene matches: 8. The CDR3 spans 17 residues. CDR3 sequence reads: CASSLTGTSGGLYEQYF. DNA of the CDR3: TGTGCCAGCAGCCTCACCGGGACTAGCGGGGGGCTCTACGAGCAGTACTTC.

The chain uses TRBV19 and TRBJ2-2; 10 nucleotides align to TRBD1. V lost 1 base, J lost 6 bases, and 5 bases stayed unmatched. CDR3 length: 16 amino acids. CDR1 and CDR2 (germline): LNHDA, SQIVND (reference sequence). The CDR3 region has the DNA TGTGCCAGTAGTATAGTAAGGACAGGGGGATCCGGGGAGCTGTTTTTT. It is translated as CASSIVRTGGSGELFF.

The CDR3 sequence: CASSVGVINTGELFF. The CDR3 DNA reads as TGTGCCAGCAGCGTAGGAGTGATAAACACCGGGGAGCTGTTTTTT. This chain links TRBV9 with TRBJ2-2; D gene uncertain. The CDR3 runs to 15 residues. The germline V and J ends were trimmed by 0 bases and 2 bases, with 8 bases remaining between them. Germline assignment: CDR1 SGDLS and CDR2 YYNGEE.

This chain connects TRBV5-4 to TRBJ1-1, with D uncertain. CDR3 length: 15 amino acids. V lost 4 bases to trimming and J lost 8 bases, with 21 bases between them. CDR1 SGHNT and CDR2 YYREEE come from the germline V gene (reference sequence). This chain's CDR3 is CASSGPDLIANEAFF. In nucleotides, the CDR3 is TGTGCCAGCAGCGGGCCTGACCTCATCGCCAACGAAGCTTTCTTT.

The J gene is TRBJ2-1, the V gene TRBV7-2; 8 bases align to TRBD2. Germline lookup yields CDR1 SGHTA and CDR2 FQGNSA. The CDR3 contains 16 residues. The J segment lost 8 bases and the V segment lost 5 bases, leaving 14 bases of the junction unmatched. CDR3 coding DNA: TGTGCCAGCAGCCCGTCGGGGGCGGGGGGCCGGTATGAGCAGTTCTTC. Protein sequence: CASSPSGAGGRYEQFF. The full variable domain, in which reference TRBV7-2 and TRBJ2-1 provide the parts outside the CDR3, is GAGVSQSPSNKVTEKGKDVELRCDPISGHTALYWYRQSLGQGLEFLIYFQGNSAPDKSGLPSDRFSAERTGGSVSTLTIQRTQQEDSAVYLCASSPSGAGGRYEQFFGPGTRLTVL.